This record concerns one TCR beta chain sequence. The target of this receptor is not known. There are no base qualities to consult, and no much larger clone falls within one base. The entry originates in a study of cytomegalovirus exposure and HLA in healthy donors listed by TCRdb under 2017. Looking at the study overall: The roughly 670 repertoires of the first cohort and the roughly 120 validation repertoires were produced on the same platform, according to a later analysis. The study was designed to test whether signatures of past pathogen exposure could be identified by cataloging public T cell receptors. Along with the approximately 700-subject first cohort, a separate validation cohort of 120 different subjects was used. To predict cytomegalovirus infection status, the study combined high-throughput TCR immunosequencing, statistical association of individual TCRs with disease status, and machine learning.

The library was produced with the immunoSEQ multiplex PCR assay. Concerning the study's data processing: A statistical classification framework was built to diagnose cytomegalovirus status from the catalog of TCR beta chain sequences. Here the immuneACCESS table is served through TCRdb, limited to in-frame sequences with V and J called. Missing clones are a known gap in these copies; in checked studies unresolved V genes cover under half, and the rest lacks a known reason. Clone size and the V and J calls come from that table; the DNA yielded D and trimming. The sample table records some 98,000 clones; 87% of these occur just once. Under 4.5% of the sample goes to the ten largest clones. Separate from the approximately 670-subject first cohort, the validation cohort of more than 90 subjects was the group to which the donors belonged. What the research found in general, with its limitations: Of the cluster scores, roughly 95% were above 0 in a later analysis, which found that TCRs clustered in the first cohort also tended to co-occur in the approximately 120 validation repertoires. Cytomegalovirus status was reported to be diagnosed by the classifier with high specificity and sensitivity in both the original and validation cohorts. The validation cohort had no HLA typing available for a later analysis, so co-occurrence within that cohort was assessed over all 120 or so repertoires. In vitro tests confirmed that a few of the cytomegalovirus-associated TCR beta chains recognize cytomegalovirus antigens. It was suggested by the authors that the approach could potentially be generalized to other disease states and immunological phenotypes. A total of roughly 160 TCR beta chains were listed by the study as associated with cytomegalovirus. Most TCR sequences were seen in very few donors, while some public TCRs were found in many individuals.

The CDR1 and CDR2 encoded by the germline V gene are SGHRS and YFSETQ. V ends up 1 base short and J 3 bases short, with an unmatched junction base count of 5. Measured from the cysteine to the phenylalanine, the CDR3 is 16 residues long. The read is trimmed to its CDR3 DNA, 48 bases read in frame from base 1. The source of this sequence is a woman in her twenties or thirties in good health and CMV-seronegative. The sequenced material came from PBMCs. The chain is assembled from TRBV5-1 and TRBJ2-1, with 9 bases aligning to TRBD2. The DNA sequence is given as TGCGCCAGCAGCTTGACCATAGCGGGAGACTACAATGAGCAGTTCTTC. It translates as CASSLTIAGDYNEQFF.